The next 11 T cell receptor beta chains were all read from a single sample in a study of metastatic and nonmetastatic thyroid tumors. TCRdb called clones again from the PCR reads with MiXCR. The sample holds around 6,000 clones, approximately 31% seen once. Treatment of any kind had been given to no patient before thyroid surgery. Sequenced: adjacent normal tissue. The receptors stem from a male donor with papillary thyroid cancer or a benign thyroid nodule (not recorded which). Some clones in this sample may be carry-over from other donors' samples.

This clone has more than one count but fewer than ten. The rearrangement uses TRBV7-9 and TRBJ2-2; no clear D gene. The CDR3 length is 12 residues. Germline V gene lookup returns CDR1 SEHNR and CDR2 FQNEAQ (reference sequence). Deletions cut 2 bases from V and 7 bases from J, with 5 bases between. The chain's CDR3 is CASSLLGGELFF. The CDR3 nucleotides are TGTGCCAGCAGCTTACTTGGCGGGGAGCTGTTTTTT.

As regards this clone: One base away lies a much larger clone, so this may be a sequencing read error. The V and J genes are TRBV18 and TRBJ2-7; D gene ambiguous. The germline CDR1 and CDR2 sequences are KGHSH and LQKENI. Trimming cost V 0 bases and J 6 bases, with 9 bases left between them. The CDR3 length is 13 residues. CDR3 DNA: TGTGCCAGCTCACCACCGAACAGCTTCGAGCAGTACTTC. This encodes CASSPPNSFEQYF.

The chain is built from TRBV29-1 and TRBJ2-1; D uncertain. The CDR3 is 14 residues long. Per the germline V gene, CDR1 is SQVTM and CDR2 is ANQGSEA. Trimming stripped 7 bases from V and 5 bases from J, with 18 bases between. This CDR3 is CSAGGRQGDNEQFF. CDR3 sequence (DNA): TGCAGCGCCGGTGGGCGGCAAGGCGACAATGAGCAGTTCTTC.

The chain carries TRBV6-1 and TRBJ2-7; 8 bases line up with TRBD1. V was clipped by 10 bases and J by 5 bases; unmatched bases: 10. The CDR3 covers 13 residues. Germline values: CDR1 MNHNS, CDR2 SASEGT. The CDR3 reads CATPGQAPNEQYF. The CDR3, as DNA: TGTGCCACCCCGGGACAGGCCCCCAACGAGCAGTACTTC.

V gene TRBV13 combines with J gene TRBJ1-2; 7 bases are a match to TRBD1. V lost 3 bases and J lost 1; bases outside the gene matches: 8. Per the germline V gene, CDR1 is PRHDT and CDR2 is FYEKMQ (reference sequence). The CDR3 length is 16 residues. In DNA, the CDR3 is TGTGCCAGCAGCTTGGTGGGAGGGGGCCTTAACTATGGCTACACCTTC. Translated: CASSLVGGGLNYGYTF.

In its sample, this clone ranks as medium-sized. At the DNA level, this CDR3 is encoded by other sequences in the same sample as well. This chain uses TRBV6-1 with TRBJ1-1, with D perhaps matching TRBD1 (5 bases). Trimming left V 3 bases short and J 3 bases short, with 8 bases between. The CDR3 length is 13 residues. The germline CDR1 and CDR2 sequences are MNHNS and SASEGT. The DNA for the CDR3 is TGTGCCAGCAGTGAGGGGGGGGACACTGAAGCTTTCTTT. It translates to CASSEGGDTEAFF.

V gene TRBV12-3 or TRBV12-4 combines with J gene TRBJ2-7, with 7 positions matching TRBD2. The CDR3 spans 12 residues. V trimming: 4 bases; J trimming: 6 bases; junction bases outside the gene matches: 3. This CDR3 reads CASSSSSGEQYF. DNA for the CDR3: TGTGCCAGCAGTTCCTCTAGCGGCGAGCAGTACTTC.

This clone was seen many times. This rearrangement joins TRBV20-1 to TRBJ2-7; weak D call: TRBD2 (6 bases). The V end lost 2 bases, the J end lost 3 bases, and 8 bases lay between the germline ends. CDR1 is DFQATT and CDR2 is SNEGSKA in the germline V gene (reference sequence). The CDR3 has 12 amino acids. The CDR3 DNA follows: TGCAGTGCTAGACTAGCGAACTACGAGCAGTACTTC. It specifies CSARLANYEQYF.

This clone was recorded once. This chain links TRBV13 with TRBJ1-1; 9 nucleotides agree with TRBD1. CDR3 length equals 16 residues. Looked up from germline, CDR1 is PRHDT and CDR2 is FYEKMQ (reference sequence). V trimming: 6 bases; J trimming: 3 bases; junction bases outside the gene matches: 11. The CDR3 region has the DNA TGTGCCAGCAGTCGAGGGGACAGGGAATCGGACACTGAAGCTTTCTTT. It encodes CASSRGDRESDTEAFF.

In this sample, this clone turned up a few times. A read error may produce the germline difference seen at one junction end. This sequence joins TRBV2 and TRBJ2-7; TRBD1 matches 7 bases. Germline V gene data show CDR1 as SNHLY and CDR2 as FYNNEI. The CDR3 extends over 13 amino acids. Here the CDR3 reads CASVKGATYEQYF. The CDR3 DNA reads as TGTGCCAGTGTTAAGGGGGCCACCTATGAGCAGTACTTC.

Within the sample, this clone is large. The chain recombines TRBV7-6 with TRBJ1-2; D may be TRBD1 (5 bases). The CDR3 runs 14 residues. In germline, CDR1 is SGHVS, CDR2 FNYEAQ. Trimming removed 7 bases from V and 2 bases from J, with 14 bases in between. The CDR3 bases are TGTGCCAGCACCTCCGGGACGGGAAACTATGGCTACACCTTC. It encodes CASTSGTGNYGYTF.